This T cell receptor beta chain comes out of a study of glioma-infiltrating T cells after dendritic cell vaccination. Notes on the study in general: TCR clonality showed no direct relationship with survival.

Primers: 60 V beta forward and 13 J beta reverse. Libraries were prepared by immunoSEQ multiplex PCR; TCRdb keeps only in-frame clonotypes and omits some of them. The table has about 49,000 clones, 65% to 90% seen once. About this clone itself: Antigen specificity is unknown.

The CDR3 extends over 16 amino acids. Looked up from germline, CDR1 is MDHEN and CDR2 is SYDVKM. V dropped 5 bases and J dropped 0; count of bases not matched to a gene: 4. This clonotype was obtained from a human donor with glioblastoma. J is TRBJ2-1 and V is TRBV28; 10 bases are a match to TRBD1. The sequences come from blood, collected before dendritic cell vaccination. DNA of the CDR3: TGTGCCAGCAGTCGGGACAGGGGAGGCTCCTACAATGAGCAGTTCTTC. Encoded protein: CASSRDRGGSYNEQFF. The variable domain in full, with the rest retrieved from reference TRBV28 and TRBJ2-1, is DVKVTQSSRYLVKRTGEKVFLECVQDMDHENMFWYRQDPGLGLRLIYFSYDVKMKEKGDIPEGYSVSREKKERFSLILESASTNQTSMYLCASSRDRGGSYNEQFFGPGTRLTVL.